The T cell receptor beta chain under discussion was sequenced for a study of T-cell reconstitution after alpha-beta-depleted transplantation in children. General observations from the study: The study reportedly traced alpha-beta T cells about two months after transplant to several hundred expanded graft clones.

This clonotype was observed a handful of times. Its antigen is as yet unknown. It was with unique molecular identifiers that the TCRbeta library was prepared. Via MiXCR, TCRdb re-called the PCR reads, giving one row per CDR3 protein. This repertoire shows 350,000 to 500,000 distinct CDR3 sequences, roughly two fifths found once; its top ten account for around 29%. In germline, CDR1 is KGHDR, CDR2 SFDVKD. The CDR3 sequence is 18 residues long. The V gene lost 12 bases and the J gene lost 1 base, with 27 bases spanning the gap. The chain combines TRBV24-1 with TRBJ2-1; a possible D gene is TRBD2 (5 bases). The specimen comprised PBMCs, sampled before TCRalphabeta/CD19-depleted stem cell transplant. The TCR originated in a girl aged 2-15 years with aplastic anemia, due to receive a stem cell transplant. Written as DNA, the CDR3 is TGTGCCCCTACCCCTCATCGGCTAGCTAGGGAATCCTACAATGAGCAGTTCTTC. Encoded protein: CAPTPHRLARESYNEQFF.